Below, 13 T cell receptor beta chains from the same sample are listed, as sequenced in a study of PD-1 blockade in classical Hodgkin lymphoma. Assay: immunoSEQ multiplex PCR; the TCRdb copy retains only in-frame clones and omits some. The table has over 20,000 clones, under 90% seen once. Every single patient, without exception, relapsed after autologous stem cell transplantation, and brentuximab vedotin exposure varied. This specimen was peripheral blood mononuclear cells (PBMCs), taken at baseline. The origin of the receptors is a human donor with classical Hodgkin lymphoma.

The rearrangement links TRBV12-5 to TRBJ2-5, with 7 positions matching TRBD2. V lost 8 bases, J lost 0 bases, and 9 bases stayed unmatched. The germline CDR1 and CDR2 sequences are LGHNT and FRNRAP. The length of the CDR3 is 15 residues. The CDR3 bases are TGTGCTAGTCTCCAGGGAGGGAGGTACCAAGAGACCCAGTACTTC. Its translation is CASLQGGRYQETQYF.

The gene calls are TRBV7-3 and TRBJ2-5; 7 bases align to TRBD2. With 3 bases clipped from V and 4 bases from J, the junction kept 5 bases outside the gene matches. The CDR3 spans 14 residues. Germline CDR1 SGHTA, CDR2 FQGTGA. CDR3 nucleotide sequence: TGTGCCAGCAGCTTCCGGGGAGGGACAGAGACCCAGTACTTC. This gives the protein CASSFRGGTETQYF.

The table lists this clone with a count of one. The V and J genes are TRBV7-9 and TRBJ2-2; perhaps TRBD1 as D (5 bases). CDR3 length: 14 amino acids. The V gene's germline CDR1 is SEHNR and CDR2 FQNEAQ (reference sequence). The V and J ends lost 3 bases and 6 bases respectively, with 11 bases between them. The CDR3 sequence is CASSFQGYAGELFF. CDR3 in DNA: TGTGCCAGCAGCTTTCAGGGTTATGCCGGGGAGCTGTTTTTT.

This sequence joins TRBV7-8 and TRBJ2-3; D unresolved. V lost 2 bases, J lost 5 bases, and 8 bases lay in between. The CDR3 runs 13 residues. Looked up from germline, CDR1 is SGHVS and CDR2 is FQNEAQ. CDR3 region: CASSLSPVDTQYF. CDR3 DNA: TGTGCCAGCAGCTTATCCCCCGTAGATACGCAGTATTTT. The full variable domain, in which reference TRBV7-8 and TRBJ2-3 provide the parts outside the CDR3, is GAGVSQSPRYKVAKRGQDVALRCDPISGHVSLFWYQQALGQGPEFLTYFQNEAQLDKSGLPSDRFFAERPEGSVSTLKIQRTQQEDSAVYLCASSLSPVDTQYFGPGTRLTVL.

The CDR3 DNA follows: TGTGCCAGCTCGGGGACAGGGGTAGGGAACATTCAGTACTTC. It encodes CASSGTGVGNIQYF. The chain combines TRBV2 with TRBJ2-4, with 10 bases matching TRBD1. V lost 8 bases, J lost 7 bases, and 8 bases stayed unmatched. Germline V CDR1 and CDR2: SNHLY, FYNNEI. This CDR3 spans 14 amino acids.

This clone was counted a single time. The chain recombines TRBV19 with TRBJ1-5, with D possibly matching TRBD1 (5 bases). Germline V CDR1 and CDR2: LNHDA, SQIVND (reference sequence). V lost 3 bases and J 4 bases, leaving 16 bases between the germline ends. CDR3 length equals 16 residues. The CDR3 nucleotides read TGTGCCAGTAGTATCTCGGCAGGGTCTAGTAATCAGCCCCAGCATTTT. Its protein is CASSISAGSSNQPQHF.

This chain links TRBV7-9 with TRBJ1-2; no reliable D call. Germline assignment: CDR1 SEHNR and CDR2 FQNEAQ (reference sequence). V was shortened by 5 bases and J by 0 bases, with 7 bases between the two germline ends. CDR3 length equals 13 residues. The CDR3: CASSLTTNYGYTF. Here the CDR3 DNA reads TGTGCCAGCAGCCTAACAACTAACTATGGCTACACCTTC.

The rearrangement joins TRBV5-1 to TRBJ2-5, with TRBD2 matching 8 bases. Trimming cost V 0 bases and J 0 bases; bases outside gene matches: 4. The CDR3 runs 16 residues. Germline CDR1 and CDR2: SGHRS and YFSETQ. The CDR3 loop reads CASSLAPAGDQETQYF. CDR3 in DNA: TGCGCCAGCAGCTTGGCCCCAGCGGGGGACCAAGAGACCCAGTACTTC.

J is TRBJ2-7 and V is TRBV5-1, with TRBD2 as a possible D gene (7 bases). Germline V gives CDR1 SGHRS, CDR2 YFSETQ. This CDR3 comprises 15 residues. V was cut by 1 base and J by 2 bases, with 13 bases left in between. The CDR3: CASSLTRGGAYEQYF. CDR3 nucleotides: TGCGCCAGCAGCTTGACTAGGGGGGGAGCCTACGAGCAGTACTTC.

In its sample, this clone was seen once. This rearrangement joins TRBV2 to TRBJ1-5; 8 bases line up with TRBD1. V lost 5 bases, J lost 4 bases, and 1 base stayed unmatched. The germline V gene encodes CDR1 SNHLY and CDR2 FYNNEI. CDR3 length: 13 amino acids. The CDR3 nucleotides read TGTGCCAGCAGTTGGACAGGGAATCAGCCCCAGCATTTT. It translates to CASSWTGNQPQHF.

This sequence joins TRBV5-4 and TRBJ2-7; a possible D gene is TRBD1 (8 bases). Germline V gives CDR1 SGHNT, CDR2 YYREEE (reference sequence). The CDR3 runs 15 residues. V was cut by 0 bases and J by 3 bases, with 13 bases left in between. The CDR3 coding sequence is TGTGCCAGCAGCTTGGTACAGGGGGGGTTCTACGAGCAGTACTTC. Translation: CASSLVQGGFYEQYF.

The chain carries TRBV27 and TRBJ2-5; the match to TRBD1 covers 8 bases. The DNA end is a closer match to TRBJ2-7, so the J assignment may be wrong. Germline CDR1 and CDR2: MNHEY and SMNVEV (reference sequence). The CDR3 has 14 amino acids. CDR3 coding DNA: TGTGCCAGCAGTTTACAGGGGGCCAACTACGAGCAGTACTTC. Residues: CASSLQGANYEQYF.

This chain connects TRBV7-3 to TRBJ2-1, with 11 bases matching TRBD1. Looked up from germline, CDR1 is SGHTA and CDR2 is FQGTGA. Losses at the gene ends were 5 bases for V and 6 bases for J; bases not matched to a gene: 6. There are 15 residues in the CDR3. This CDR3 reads CASSQGQGASNEQFF. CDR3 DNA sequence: TGTGCCAGCAGCCAAGGACAGGGGGCAAGCAATGAGCAGTTCTTC. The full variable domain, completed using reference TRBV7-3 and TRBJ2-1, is GAGVSQTPSNKVTEKGKYVELRCDPISGHTALYWYRQSLGQGPEFLIYFQGTGAADDSGLPNDRFFAVRPEGSVSTLKIQRTERGDSAVYLCASSQGQGASNEQFFGPGTRLTVL.